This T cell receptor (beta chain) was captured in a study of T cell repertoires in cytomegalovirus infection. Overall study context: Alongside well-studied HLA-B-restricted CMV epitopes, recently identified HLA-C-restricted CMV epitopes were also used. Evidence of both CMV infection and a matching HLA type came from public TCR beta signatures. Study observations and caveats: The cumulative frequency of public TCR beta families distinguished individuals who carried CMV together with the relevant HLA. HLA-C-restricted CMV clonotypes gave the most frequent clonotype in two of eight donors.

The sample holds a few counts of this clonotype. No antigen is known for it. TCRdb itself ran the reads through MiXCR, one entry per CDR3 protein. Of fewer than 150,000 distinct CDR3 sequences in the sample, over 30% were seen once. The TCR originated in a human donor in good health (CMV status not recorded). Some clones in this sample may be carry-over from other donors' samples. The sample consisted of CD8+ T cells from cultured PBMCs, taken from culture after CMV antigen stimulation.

The DNA of the CDR3 is TGTGCCAGCAGCTTACCGGGGGCAGACTATGGCTACACCTTC. This codes for CASSLPGADYGYTF. This chain uses TRBV7-6 with TRBJ1-2; possible D gene TRBD1, 6 bases. Deletions cut 2 bases from V and 3 bases from J, with 10 bases between. This CDR3 spans 14 amino acids. Germline V gives CDR1 SGHVS, CDR2 FNYEAQ.